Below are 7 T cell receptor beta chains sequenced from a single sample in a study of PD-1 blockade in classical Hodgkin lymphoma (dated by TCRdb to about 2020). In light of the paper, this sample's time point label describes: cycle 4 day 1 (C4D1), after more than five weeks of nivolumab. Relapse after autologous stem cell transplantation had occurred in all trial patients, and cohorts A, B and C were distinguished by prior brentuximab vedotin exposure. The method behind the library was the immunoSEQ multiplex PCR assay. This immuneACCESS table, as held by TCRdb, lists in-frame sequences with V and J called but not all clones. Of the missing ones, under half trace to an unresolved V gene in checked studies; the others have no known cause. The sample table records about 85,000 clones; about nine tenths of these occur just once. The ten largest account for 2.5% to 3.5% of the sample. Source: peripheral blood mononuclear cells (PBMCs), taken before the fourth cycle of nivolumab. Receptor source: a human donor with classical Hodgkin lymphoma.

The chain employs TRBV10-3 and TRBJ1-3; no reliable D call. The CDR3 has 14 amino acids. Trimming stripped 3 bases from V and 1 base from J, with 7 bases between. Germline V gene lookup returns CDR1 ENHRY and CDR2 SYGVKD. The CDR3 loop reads CAISDPESGNTIYF. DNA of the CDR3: TGTGCCATCAGTGATCCCGAGTCTGGAAACACCATATATTTT.

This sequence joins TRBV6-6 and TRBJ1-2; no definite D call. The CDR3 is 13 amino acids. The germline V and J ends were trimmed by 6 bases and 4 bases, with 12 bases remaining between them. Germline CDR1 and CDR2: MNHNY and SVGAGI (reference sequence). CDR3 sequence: CASSPVSGYGYTF. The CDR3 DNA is TGTGCCAGCAGCCCCGTATCAGGCTATGGCTACACCTTC.

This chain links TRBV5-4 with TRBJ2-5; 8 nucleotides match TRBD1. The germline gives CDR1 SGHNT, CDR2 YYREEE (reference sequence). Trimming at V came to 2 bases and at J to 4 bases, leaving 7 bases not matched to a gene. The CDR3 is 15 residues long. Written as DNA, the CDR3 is TGTGCCAGCAGCTTTGGGACAGGCCCGGGAGAGACCCAGTACTTC. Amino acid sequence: CASSFGTGPGETQYF. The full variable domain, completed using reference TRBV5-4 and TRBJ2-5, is ETGVTQSPTHLIKTRGQQVTLRCSSQSGHNTVSWYQQALGQGPQFIFQYYREEENGRGNFPPRFSGLQFPNYSSELNVNALELDDSALYLCASSFGTGPGETQYFGPGTRLLVL.

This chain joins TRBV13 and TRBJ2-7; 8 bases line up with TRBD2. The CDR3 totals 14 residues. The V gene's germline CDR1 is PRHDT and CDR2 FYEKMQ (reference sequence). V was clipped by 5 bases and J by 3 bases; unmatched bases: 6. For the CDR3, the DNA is TGTGCCAGCAGCCTAGCAGCGGGGGTCTACGAGCAGTACTTC. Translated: CASSLAAGVYEQYF.

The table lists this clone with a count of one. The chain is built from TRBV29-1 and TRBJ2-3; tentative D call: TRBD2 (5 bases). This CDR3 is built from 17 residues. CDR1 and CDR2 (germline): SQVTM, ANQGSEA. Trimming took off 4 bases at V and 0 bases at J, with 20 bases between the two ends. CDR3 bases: TGCAGCGTTGGTTTCTCCGACGGGGTAGGGAGCACAGATACGCAGTATTTT. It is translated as CSVGFSDGVGSTDTQYF.

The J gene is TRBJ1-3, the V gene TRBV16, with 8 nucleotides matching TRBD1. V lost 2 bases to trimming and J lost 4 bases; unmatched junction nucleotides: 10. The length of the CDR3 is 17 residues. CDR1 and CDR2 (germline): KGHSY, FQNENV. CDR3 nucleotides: TGTGCCAGCAGCCAAGGTGGGACAGGAAGTTTCGGAAACACCATATATTTT. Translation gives CASSQGGTGSFGNTIYF.

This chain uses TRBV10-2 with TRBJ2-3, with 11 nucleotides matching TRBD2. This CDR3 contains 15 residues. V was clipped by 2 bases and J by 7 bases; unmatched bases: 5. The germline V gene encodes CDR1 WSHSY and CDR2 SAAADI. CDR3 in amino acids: CASSEVAGGQNTQYF. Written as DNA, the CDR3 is TGCGCCAGCAGTGAGGTAGCGGGGGGGCAAAATACGCAGTATTTT.